This TCR beta chain was obtained from a study of cytomegalovirus exposure and HLA in healthy donors. Study context: Previous work identified around 120 million unique TCR beta sequences from about 179 million T cells.

Study-level results: Most of the TCR beta V segments (in an earlier analysis) were productive either about 90% or about 30% of the time.

PCR was performed using 60 Vbeta and 13 Jbeta primers. Sequencing was performed with immunoSEQ multiplex PCR; in TCRdb, only in-frame clones are kept and a portion is missing. This sample has over 110,000 clones; 82% occur once, and the top ten carry 2.5%. On this clone itself: Its antigen is unidentified.

The material sequenced was PBMCs. The source is a male donor in good health and CMV-seronegative.

The CDR3 nucleotides are TGTGCCAGCTCGACAGGGTGCGAGCAGTACTTC. Residues: CASSTGCEQYF. The chain carries TRBV6-5 and TRBJ2-7; 7 positions agree with TRBD1. The germline gives CDR1 MNHEY, CDR2 SVGAGI. The CDR3 contains 11 residues. V was clipped by 8 bases and J by 6 bases; unmatched bases: 4.